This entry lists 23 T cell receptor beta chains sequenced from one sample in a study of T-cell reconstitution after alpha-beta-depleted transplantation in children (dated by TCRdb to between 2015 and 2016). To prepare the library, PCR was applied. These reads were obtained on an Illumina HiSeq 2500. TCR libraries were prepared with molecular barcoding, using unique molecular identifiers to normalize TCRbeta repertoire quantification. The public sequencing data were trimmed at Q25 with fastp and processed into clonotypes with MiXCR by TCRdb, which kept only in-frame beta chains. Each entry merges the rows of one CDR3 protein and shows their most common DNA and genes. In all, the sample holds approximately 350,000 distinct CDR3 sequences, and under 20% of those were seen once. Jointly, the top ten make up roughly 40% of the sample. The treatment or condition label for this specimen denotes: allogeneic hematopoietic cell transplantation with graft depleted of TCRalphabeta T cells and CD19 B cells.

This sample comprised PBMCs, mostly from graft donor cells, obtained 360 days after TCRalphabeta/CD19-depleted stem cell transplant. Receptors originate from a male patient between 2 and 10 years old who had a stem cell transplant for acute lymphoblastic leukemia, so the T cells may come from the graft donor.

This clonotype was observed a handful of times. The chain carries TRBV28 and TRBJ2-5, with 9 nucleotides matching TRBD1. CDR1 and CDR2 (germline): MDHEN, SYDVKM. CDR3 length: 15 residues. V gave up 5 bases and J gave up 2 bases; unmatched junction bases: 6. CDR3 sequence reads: CASSLQGAPQETQYF. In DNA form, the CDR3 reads TGTGCCAGCAGTCTACAGGGGGCGCCTCAAGAGACCCAGTACTTC.

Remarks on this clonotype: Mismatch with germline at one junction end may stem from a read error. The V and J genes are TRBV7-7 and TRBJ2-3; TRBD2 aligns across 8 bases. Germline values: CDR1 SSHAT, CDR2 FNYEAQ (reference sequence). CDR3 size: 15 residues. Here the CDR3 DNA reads TGTGCTAGCAGCTTCGACGGGAGGGCCGGAGATACGCAGTATTTT. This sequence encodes CASSFDGRAGDTQYF.

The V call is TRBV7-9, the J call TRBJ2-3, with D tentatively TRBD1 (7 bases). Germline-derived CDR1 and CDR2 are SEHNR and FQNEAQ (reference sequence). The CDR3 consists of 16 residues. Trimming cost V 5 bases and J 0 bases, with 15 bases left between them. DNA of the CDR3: TGTGCCAGCAGCCCGCGGGACAGCTCCAGCACAGATACGCAGTATTTT. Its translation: CASSPRDSSSTDTQYF.

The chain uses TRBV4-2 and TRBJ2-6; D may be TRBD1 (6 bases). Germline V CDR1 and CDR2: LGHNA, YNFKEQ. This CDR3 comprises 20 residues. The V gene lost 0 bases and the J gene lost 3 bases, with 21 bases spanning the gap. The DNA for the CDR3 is TGTGCCAGCAGCCAAGAGCCAGGGGTAGGGAAGTTGGTTGGGGCCAACGTCCTGACTTTC. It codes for CASSQEPGVGKLVGANVLTF.

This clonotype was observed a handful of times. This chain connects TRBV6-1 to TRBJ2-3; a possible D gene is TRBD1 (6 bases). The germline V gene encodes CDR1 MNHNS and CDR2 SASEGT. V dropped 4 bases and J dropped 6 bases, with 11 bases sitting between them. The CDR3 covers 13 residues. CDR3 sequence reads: CASSVTGLDTQYF. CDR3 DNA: TGTGCCAGCAGTGTTACAGGGCTGGATACGCAGTATTTT.

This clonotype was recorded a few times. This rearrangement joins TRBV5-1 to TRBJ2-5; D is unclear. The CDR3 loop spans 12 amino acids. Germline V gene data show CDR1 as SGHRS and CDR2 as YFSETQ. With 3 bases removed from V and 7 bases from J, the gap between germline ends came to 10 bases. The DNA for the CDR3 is TGCGCCAGCAGCTCCTCCCCTGGGACCCAGTACTTC. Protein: CASSSSPGTQYF.

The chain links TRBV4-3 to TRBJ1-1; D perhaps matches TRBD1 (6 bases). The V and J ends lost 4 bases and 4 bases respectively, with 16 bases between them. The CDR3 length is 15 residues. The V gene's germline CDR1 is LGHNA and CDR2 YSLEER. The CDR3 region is CASSRGAEGSTEAFF. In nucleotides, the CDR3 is TGCGCCAGCAGCCGGGGGGCGGAAGGGAGCACTGAAGCTTTCTTT.

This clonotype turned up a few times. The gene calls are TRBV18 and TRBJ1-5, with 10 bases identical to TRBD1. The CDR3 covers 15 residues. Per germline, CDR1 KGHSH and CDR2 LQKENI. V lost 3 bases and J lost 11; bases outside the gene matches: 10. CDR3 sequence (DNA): TGTGCCAGCTCACCGGACAGGGGGGTCTTCTGGGCCCAGCATTTT. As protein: CASSPDRGVFWAQHF.

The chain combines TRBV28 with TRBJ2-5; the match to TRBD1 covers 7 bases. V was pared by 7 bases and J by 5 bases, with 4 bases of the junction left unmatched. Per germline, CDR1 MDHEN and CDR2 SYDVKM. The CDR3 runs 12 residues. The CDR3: CASMGTVETQYF. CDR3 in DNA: TGTGCCAGCATGGGGACAGTGGAGACCCAGTACTTC. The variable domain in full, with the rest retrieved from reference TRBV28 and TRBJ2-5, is DVKVTQSSRYLVKRTGEKVFLECVQDMDHENMFWYRQDPGLGLRLIYFSYDVKMKEKGDIPEGYSVSREKKERFSLILESASTNQTSMYLCASMGTVETQYFGPGTRLLVL.

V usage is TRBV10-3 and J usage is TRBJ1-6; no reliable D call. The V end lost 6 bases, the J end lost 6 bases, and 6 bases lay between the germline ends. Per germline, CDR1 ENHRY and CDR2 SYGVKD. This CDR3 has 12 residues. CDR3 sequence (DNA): TGTGCCATCAGGACCGGTAATTCACCCCTCCACTTT. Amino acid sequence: CAIRTGNSPLHF.

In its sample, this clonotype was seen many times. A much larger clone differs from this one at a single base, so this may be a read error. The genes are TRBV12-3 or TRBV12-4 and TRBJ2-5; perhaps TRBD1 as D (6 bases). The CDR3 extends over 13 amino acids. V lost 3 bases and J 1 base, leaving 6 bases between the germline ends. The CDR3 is CASSLDSQETQYF. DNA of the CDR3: TGTGCCAGCAGTTTGGACAGCCAAGAGACCCAGTACTTC.

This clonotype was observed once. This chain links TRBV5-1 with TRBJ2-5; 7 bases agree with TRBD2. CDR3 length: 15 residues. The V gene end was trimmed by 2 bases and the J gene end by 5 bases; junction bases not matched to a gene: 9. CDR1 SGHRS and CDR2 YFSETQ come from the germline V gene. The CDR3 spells CASSLRSGREETQYF. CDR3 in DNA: TGCGCCAGCAGCTTACGATCGGGGAGGGAGGAGACCCAGTACTTC.

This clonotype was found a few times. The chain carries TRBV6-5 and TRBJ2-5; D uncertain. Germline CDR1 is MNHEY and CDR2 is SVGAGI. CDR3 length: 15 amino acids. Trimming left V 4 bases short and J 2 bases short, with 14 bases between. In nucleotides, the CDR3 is TGTGCCAGCAGTTTACTCAGGCAGTCTCAAGAGACCCAGTACTTC. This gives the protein CASSLLRQSQETQYF.

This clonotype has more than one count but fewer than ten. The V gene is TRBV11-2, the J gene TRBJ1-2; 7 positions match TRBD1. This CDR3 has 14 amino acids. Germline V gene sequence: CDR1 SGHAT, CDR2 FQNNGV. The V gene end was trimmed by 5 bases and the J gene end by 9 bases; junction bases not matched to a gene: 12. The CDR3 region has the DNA TGTGCCAGCAGCCGCGGACAGGCGTTCGGAAGCTACACCTTC. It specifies CASSRGQAFGSYTF.

The chain's CDR3 is CAIRTPTERTDTQYF. CDR3 DNA sequence: TGTGCCATCAGAACACCGACAGAACGCACAGATACGCAGTATTTT. The chain employs TRBV10-3 and TRBJ2-3; a weak D match, TRBD1 (5 bases). The ends were cut back, 6 bases at V and 1 base at J, with 14 bases in the middle. Germline V gene sequence: CDR1 ENHRY, CDR2 SYGVKD. This CDR3 contains 15 residues.

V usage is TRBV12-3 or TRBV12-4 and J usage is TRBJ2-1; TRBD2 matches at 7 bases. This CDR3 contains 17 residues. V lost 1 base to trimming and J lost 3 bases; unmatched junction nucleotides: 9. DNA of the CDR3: TGTGCCAGCAGTTTAGGGCTTGCGGGAGTGATCTACAATGAGCAGTTCTTC. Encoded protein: CASSLGLAGVIYNEQFF.

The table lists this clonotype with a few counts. The CDR3 nucleotides are TGTGCCGGTAGAACCGGGGAGCTGTTTTTT. Translated, it gives CAGRTGELFF. The chain recombines TRBV30 with TRBJ2-2; D remains ambiguous. The CDR3 consists of 10 residues. V dropped 8 bases and J dropped 5 bases, with 6 bases sitting between them. The V gene's germline CDR1 is GTSNPN and CDR2 SVGIG (reference sequence). The full variable domain, rest sourced from reference TRBV30 and TRBJ2-2, is SQTIHQWPATLVQPVGSPLSLECTVEGTSNPNLYWYRQAAGRGLQLLFYSVGIGQISSEVPQNLSASRPQDRQFILSSKKLLLSDSGFYLCAGRTGELFFGEGSRLTVL.

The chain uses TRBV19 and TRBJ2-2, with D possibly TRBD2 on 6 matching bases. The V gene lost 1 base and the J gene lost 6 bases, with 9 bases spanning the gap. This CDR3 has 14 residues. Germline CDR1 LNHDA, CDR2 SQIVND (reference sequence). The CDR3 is CASSIGGGPGELFF. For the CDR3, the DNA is TGTGCCAGTAGTATAGGAGGAGGGCCCGGGGAGCTGTTTTTT.

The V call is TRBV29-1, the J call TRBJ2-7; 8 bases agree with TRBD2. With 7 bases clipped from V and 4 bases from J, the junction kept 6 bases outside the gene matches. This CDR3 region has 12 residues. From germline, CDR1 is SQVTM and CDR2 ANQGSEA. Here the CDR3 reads CSAGRGRYEQYF. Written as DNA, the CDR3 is TGCAGCGCCGGGAGGGGGAGGTACGAGCAGTACTTC.

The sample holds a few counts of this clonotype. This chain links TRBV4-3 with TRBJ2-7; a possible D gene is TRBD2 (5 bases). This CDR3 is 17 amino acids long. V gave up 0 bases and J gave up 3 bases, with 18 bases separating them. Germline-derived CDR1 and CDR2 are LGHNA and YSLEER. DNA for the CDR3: TGCGCCAGCAGCCAAGATCGGGGTGGCGTGCTGGGCTACGAGCAGTACTTC. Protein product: CASSQDRGGVLGYEQYF.

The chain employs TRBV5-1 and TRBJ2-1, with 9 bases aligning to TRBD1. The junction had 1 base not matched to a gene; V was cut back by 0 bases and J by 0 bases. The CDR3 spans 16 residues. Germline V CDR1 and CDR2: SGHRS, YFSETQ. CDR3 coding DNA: TGCGCCAGCAGCTTGGTGGGACAGGGCTCCTACAATGAGCAGTTCTTC. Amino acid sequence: CASSLVGQGSYNEQFF.

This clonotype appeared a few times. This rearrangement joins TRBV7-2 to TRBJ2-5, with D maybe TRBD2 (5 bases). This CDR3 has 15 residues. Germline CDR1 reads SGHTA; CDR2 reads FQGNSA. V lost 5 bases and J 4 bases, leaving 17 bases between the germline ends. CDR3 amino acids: CASSPTRVSGETQYF. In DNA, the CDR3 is TGTGCCAGCAGCCCGACGAGGGTATCGGGAGAGACCCAGTACTTC.

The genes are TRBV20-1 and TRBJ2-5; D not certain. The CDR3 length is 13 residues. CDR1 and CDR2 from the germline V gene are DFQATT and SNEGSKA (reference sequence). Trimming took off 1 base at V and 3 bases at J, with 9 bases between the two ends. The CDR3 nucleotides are TGCAGTGCTAGAGGGGTGATAGAAGAGACCCAGTACTTC. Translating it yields CSARGVIEETQYF.